This T cell receptor (beta chain) came from a study of read filtering for tumor transcriptome and immune sequencing. Study-level information: Per sample, TCR-region reads ranged about 3.5 to 11 million by IR-seq, roughly 75 to 1,400 by RNA-seq.

The table lists this clonotype with a few counts. In germline, CDR1 is MNHEY, CDR2 SVGEGT. Deletions cut 6 bases from V and 5 bases from J, with 8 bases between. This CDR3 has 12 amino acids. The library was built from about 400 ng RNA with molecular barcoded adaptors for alpha/delta and beta/gamma chains. TCRdb passed the reads through MiXCR, listing each CDR3 protein once. The profile covers 100,000 to 150,000 distinct CDR3 sequences, with approximately 13% appearing a single time and around 8.3% taken by the ten largest. Sequenced sample: a population of CD138-negative cells sorted from bone marrow. The source is a donor aged 40 or older with multiple myeloma. The chain employs TRBV6-2 or TRBV6-3 and TRBJ2-1, with D hard to call. The CDR3 loop reads CASRTAHNEQFF. The CDR3 DNA follows: TGTGCCAGCAGAACAGCCCACAATGAGCAGTTCTTC.